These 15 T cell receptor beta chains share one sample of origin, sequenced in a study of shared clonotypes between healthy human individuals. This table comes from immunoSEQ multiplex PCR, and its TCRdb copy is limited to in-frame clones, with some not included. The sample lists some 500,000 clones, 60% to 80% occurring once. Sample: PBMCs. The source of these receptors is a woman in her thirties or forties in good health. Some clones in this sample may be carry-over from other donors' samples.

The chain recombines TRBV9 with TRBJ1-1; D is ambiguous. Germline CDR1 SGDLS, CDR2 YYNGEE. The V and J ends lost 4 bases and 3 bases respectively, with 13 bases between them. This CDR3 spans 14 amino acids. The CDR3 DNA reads TGTGCCAGCAGCTACGTAGAGAGGTACACTGAAGCTTTCTTT. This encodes CASSYVERYTEAFF.

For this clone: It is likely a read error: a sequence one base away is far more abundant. CDR3 protein: CAGSPGTAEGTQYF. Here the CDR3 DNA reads TGTGCCGGCAGCCCCGGGACAGCTGAGGGGACCCAGTACTTC. The V call is TRBV11-3, the J call TRBJ2-5; 7 bases line up with TRBD1. The CDR3 runs 14 residues. Per germline, CDR1 SGHNT and CDR2 YENEEA.

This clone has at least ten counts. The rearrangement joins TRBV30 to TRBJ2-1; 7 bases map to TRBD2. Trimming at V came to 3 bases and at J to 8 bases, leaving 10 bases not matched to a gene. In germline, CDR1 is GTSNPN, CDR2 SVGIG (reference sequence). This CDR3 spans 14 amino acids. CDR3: CAWRTDRLAHEQFF. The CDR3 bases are TGTGCCTGGAGGACCGATCGACTAGCCCATGAGCAGTTCTTC.

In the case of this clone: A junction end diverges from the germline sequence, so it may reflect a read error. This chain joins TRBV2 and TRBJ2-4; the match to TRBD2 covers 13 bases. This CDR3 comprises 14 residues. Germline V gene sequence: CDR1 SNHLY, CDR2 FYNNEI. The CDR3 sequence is CASSPYGTSGARNF. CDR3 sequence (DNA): TGTGCCAGCAGTCCCTACGGGACTAGCGGGGCCCGTAATTTC.

The DNA for the CDR3 is TGCACCTCTCGGGCTAGCGGTGATGGTGAGCAGTTCTTC. It translates to CTSRASGDGEQFF. V gene TRBV29-1 combines with J gene TRBJ2-1; 7 nucleotides align to TRBD2. The CDR3 totals 13 residues. CDR1 and CDR2 (germline): SQVTM, ANQGSEA.

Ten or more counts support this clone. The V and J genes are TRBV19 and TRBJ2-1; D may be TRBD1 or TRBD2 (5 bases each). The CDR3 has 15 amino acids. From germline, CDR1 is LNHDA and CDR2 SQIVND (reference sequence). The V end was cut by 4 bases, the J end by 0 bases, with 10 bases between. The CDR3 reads CASSRSGSSYNEQFF. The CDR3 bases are TGTGCCAGTAGTAGATCAGGGAGCTCCTACAATGAGCAGTTCTTC.

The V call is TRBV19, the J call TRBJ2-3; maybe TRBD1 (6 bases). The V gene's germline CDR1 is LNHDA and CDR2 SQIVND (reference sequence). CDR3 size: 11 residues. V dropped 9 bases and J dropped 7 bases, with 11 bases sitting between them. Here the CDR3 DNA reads TGTGCCAGCGAGCAGGGGAATACGCAGTATTTT. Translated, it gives CASEQGNTQYF.

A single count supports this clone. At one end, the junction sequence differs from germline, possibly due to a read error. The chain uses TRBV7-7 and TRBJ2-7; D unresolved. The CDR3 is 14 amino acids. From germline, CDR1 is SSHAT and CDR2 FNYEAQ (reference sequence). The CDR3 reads CASSLSFPPGEQYF. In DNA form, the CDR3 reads TGTGCTAGCAGCCTAAGCTTCCCCCCGGGCGAGCAGTACTTC.

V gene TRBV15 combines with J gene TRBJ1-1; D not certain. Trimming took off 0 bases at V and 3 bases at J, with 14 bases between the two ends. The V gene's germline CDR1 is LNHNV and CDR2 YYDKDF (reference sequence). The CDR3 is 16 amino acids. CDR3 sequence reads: CATSRDLRLLDTEAFF. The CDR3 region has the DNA TGTGCCACCAGCAGAGATCTTAGACTCCTGGACACTGAAGCTTTCTTT. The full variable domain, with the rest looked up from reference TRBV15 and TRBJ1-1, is DAMVIQNPRYQVTQFGKPVTLSCSQTLNHNVMYWYQQKSSQAPKLLFHYYDKDFNNEADTPDNFQSRRPNTSFCFLDIRSPGLGDTAMYLCATSRDLRLLDTEAFFGQGTRLTVV.

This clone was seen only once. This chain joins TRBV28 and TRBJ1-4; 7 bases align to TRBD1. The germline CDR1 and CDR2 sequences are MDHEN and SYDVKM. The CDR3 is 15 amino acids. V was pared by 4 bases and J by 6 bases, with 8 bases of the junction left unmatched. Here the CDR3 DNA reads TGTGCCAGCAGTTACCTGGACAGGCGGGATGAAAAACTGTTTTTT. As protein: CASSYLDRRDEKLFF.

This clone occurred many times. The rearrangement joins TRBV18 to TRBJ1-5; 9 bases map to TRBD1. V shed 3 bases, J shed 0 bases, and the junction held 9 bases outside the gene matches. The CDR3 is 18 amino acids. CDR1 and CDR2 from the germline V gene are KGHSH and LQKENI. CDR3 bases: TGTGCCAGCTCACCGACTCCCGGGACAGGGAATAGCAATCAGCCCCAGCATTTT. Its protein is CASSPTPGTGNSNQPQHF.

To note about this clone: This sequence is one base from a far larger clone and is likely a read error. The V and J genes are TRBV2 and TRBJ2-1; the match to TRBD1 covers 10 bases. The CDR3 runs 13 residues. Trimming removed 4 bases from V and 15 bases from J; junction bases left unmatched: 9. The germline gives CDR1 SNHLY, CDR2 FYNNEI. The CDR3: CASSGPGQGPWFF. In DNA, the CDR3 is TGTGCCAGCAGTGGCCCGGGACAGGGGCCCTGGTTCTTC.

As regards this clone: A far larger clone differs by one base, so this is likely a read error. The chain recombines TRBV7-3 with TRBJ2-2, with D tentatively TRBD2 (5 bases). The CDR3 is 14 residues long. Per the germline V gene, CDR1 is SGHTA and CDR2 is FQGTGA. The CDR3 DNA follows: TGTGCCAGCAGCTTAGGCCTCTCCACCGGGGAGCCGTTTTTT. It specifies CASSLGLSTGEPFF.

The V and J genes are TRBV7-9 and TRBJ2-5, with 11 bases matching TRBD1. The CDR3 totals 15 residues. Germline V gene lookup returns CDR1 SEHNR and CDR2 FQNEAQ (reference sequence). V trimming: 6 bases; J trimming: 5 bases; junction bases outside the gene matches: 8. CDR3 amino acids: CASSQGTGGPETQYF. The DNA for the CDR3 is TGTGCCAGCAGTCAAGGGACAGGGGGGCCTGAGACCCAGTACTTC. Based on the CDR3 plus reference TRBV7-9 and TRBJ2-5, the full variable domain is DTGVSQNPRHKITKRGQNVTFRCDPISEHNRLYWYRQTLGQGPEFLTYFQNEAQLEKSRLLSDRFSAERPKGSFSTLEIQRTEQGDSAMYLCASSQGTGGPETQYFGPGTRLLVL.

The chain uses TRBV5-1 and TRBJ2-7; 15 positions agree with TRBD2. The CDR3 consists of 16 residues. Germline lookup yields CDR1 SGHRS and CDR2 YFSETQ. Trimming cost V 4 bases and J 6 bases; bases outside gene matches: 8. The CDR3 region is CASSPRTSGRVAEQYF. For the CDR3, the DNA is TGCGCCAGCAGCCCCCGGACTAGCGGGAGGGTGGCCGAGCAGTACTTC.